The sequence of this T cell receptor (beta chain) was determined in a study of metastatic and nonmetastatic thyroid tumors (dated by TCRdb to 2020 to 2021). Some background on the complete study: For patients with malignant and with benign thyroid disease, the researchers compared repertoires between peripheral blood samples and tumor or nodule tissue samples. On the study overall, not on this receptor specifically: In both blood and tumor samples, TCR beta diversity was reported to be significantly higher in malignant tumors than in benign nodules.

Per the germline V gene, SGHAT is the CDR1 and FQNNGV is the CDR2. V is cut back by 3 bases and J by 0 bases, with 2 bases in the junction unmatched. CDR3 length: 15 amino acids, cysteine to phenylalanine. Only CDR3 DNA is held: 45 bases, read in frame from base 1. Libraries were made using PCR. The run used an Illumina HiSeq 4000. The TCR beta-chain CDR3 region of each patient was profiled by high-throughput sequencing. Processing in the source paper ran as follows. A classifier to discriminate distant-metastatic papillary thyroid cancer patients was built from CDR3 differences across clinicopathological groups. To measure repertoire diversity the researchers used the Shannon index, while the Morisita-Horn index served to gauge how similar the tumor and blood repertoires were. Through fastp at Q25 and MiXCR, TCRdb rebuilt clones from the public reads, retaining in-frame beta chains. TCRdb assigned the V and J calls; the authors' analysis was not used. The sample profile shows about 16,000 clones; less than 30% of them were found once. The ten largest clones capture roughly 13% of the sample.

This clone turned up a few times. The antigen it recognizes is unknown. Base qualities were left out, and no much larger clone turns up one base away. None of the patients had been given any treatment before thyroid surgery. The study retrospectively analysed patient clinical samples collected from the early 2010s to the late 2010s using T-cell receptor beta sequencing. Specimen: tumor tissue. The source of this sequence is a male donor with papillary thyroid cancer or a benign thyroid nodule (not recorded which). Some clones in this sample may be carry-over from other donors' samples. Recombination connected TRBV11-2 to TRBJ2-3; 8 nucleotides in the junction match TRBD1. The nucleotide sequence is TGTGCCAGCAGCTTTCGACAGGGGAGCACAGATACGCAGTATTTT. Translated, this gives CASSFRQGSTDTQYF.